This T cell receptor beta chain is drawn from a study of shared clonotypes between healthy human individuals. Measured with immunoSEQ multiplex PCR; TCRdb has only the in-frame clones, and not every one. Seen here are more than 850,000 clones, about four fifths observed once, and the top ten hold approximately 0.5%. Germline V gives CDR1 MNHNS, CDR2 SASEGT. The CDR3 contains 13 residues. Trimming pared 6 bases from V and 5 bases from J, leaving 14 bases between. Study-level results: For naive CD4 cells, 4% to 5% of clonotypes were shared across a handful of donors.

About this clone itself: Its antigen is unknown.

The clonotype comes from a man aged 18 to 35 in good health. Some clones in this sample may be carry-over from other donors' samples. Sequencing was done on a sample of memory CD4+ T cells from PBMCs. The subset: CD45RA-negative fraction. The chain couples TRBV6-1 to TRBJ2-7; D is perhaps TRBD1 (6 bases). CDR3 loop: CASRQGARNEQYF. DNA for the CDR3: TGTGCCAGCAGACAGGGCGCAAGGAACGAGCAGTACTTC.